This T cell receptor (beta chain) was profiled in a study of early T cells in non-severe SARS-CoV-2 infection. Unique molecular identifiers were added to individual cDNA molecules. Using its own MiXCR run on the 5' RACE reads, TCRdb lists one record per CDR3 protein. The table has around 100,000 distinct CDR3 sequences, about an eighth seen once. V gave up 6 bases and J gave up 6 bases, with 26 bases separating them. This CDR3 region has 17 residues. In germline, CDR1 is DFQATT, CDR2 SNEGSKA (reference sequence). The chain employs TRBV20-1 and TRBJ2-2, with a weak D call TRBD2 (5 bases). The TCR originated in an adult who was a healthcare worker with PCR-confirmed SARS-CoV-2 infection or an uninfected control (not recorded which). Sample: whole blood. CDR3 residues: CSARPRVGSDGAGELFF. CDR3 nucleotide sequence: TGCAGTGCCAGGCCTAGGGTCGGTAGTGACGGGGCCGGGGAGCTGTTTTTT.